The present TCR beta chain was sequenced within a study of cytomegalovirus exposure and HLA in healthy donors. On this clone itself: Its antigen remains unidentified.

Researchers ran the PCR with 60 Vbeta and 13 Jbeta primers. Profiling relied on immunoSEQ multiplex PCR, and the TCRdb table lists in-frame clones only, not all of them. This table has around 200,000 clones, over 80% appearing once. The study's findings and limits: Apparent HLA restriction characterized most CMV-associated TCR beta chains in a later analysis. The classifier reportedly diagnosed cytomegalovirus status with high sensitivity and specificity. From TCR beta sequences, most subjects' HLA-A and HLA-B alleles were reportedly predicted accurately.

This CDR3 spans 15 amino acids. This sequence was found in a woman between 50 and 59 years old in good health and CMV-seropositive. The sequencing input was PBMCs. The chain links TRBV21-1 to TRBJ1-5. TRBV21-1 is a recognized pseudogene. For the CDR3, the DNA is TGTGCCAGCAGCCCAAAGTTAACTGCCGTCCGTCCCCAGCATTTT. Its translation: CASSPKLTAVRPQHF.